These 25 T cell receptor beta chains were sequenced from one sample in a study of cytomegalovirus exposure and HLA in healthy donors. PCR used 60 Vbeta primers and 13 Jbeta primers. Using immunoSEQ multiplex PCR, the repertoire was profiled, and TCRdb retains in-frame clones only, with some absent. The sample contains 140,000 or so clones, approximately 78% of which appear only once. Sequencing used PBMCs. The receptors were sampled from a woman aged 18-29 years in good health and CMV-seropositive.

The chain recombines TRBV19 with TRBJ2-7; a possible D gene is TRBD2 (6 bases). V lost 6 bases, J lost 0 bases, and 12 bases lay in between. Germline-derived CDR1 and CDR2 are LNHDA and SQIVND (reference sequence). This CDR3 is built from 14 residues. As DNA, the CDR3 is TGTGCCAGTAGGCGGGAAGGGGACTCCTACGAGCAGTACTTC. Translation gives CASRREGDSYEQYF.

The chain recombines TRBV2 with TRBJ2-2; 7 bases match TRBD1. V was clipped by 6 bases and J by 0 bases; unmatched bases: 7. CDR1 SNHLY and CDR2 FYNNEI come from the germline V gene. The CDR3 has 16 residues. The CDR3 region has the DNA TGTGCCAGCAGGTCATTCGACAGGGCGAACACCGGGGAGCTGTTTTTT. Translating it yields CASRSFDRANTGELFF.

This clone was observed a few times. The V gene is TRBV2, the J gene TRBJ2-7, with 10 bases matching TRBD2. Trimming took 6 bases from V and 1 from J; bases not matched to a gene: 6. This CDR3 has 15 residues. CDR1 and CDR2 (germline): SNHLY, FYNNEI. The CDR3 coding sequence is TGTGCCAGCAGCTTAAGCGGGGGGGCTTCCTACGAGCAGTACTTC. It specifies CASSLSGGASYEQYF.

The rearrangement links TRBV29-1 to TRBJ1-3; D remains ambiguous. This CDR3 comprises 12 residues. Germline lookup yields CDR1 SQVTM and CDR2 ANQGSEA. V lost 7 bases and J 0 bases, leaving 7 bases between the germline ends. CDR3 sequence (DNA): TGCAGCGGGGGAGGCTCTGGAAACACCATATATTTT. As protein: CSGGGSGNTIYF. The whole variable domain, filled in from reference TRBV29-1 and TRBJ1-3, reads SAVISQKPSRDICQRGTSLTIQCQVDSQVTMMFWYRQQPGQSLTLIATANQGSEATYESGFVIDKFPISRPNLTFSTLTVSNMSPEDSSIYLCSGGGSGNTIYFGEGSWLTVV.

V usage is TRBV20-1 and J usage is TRBJ2-1; D is perhaps TRBD1 (6 bases). Trimming took off 5 bases at V and 4 bases at J, with 6 bases between the two ends. Germline CDR1 DFQATT, CDR2 SNEGSKA (reference sequence). The CDR3 covers 11 residues. In DNA, the CDR3 is TGCAGTGCTGGACAGTACAATGAGCAGTTCTTC. This translates into CSAGQYNEQFF.

This chain joins TRBV7-7 and TRBJ2-2; possibly TRBD1 for D (6 bases). V was clipped by 5 bases and J by 0 bases, with 7 bases between them. The CDR3 runs 14 residues. Germline CDR1 reads SSHAT; CDR2 reads FNYEAQ (reference sequence). CDR3 sequence (DNA): TGTGCCAGCAGCAGACAGGCGAACACCGGGGAGCTGTTTTTT. Translation: CASSRQANTGELFF.

The genes are TRBV6-5 and TRBJ1-4, with D possibly TRBD1 on 6 matching bases. Germline V gene data show CDR1 as MNHEY and CDR2 as SVGAGI. The germline V and J ends were trimmed by 4 bases and 8 bases, with 17 bases remaining between them. The CDR3 contains 15 residues. For the CDR3, the DNA is TGTGCCAGCAGTTTTACAGGGCGGGCGAAGGAAAAACTGTTTTTT. This translates into CASSFTGRAKEKLFF.

CDR3 sequence reads: CASSLTAGSNQPQHF. CDR3 coding DNA: TGCGCCAGCAGCTTGACGGCAGGTAGCAATCAGCCCCAGCATTTT. The chain joins TRBV5-1 to TRBJ1-5; the D is unclear. Germline CDR1 SGHRS, CDR2 YFSETQ. The CDR3 spans 15 residues. V lost 1 base to trimming and J lost 0 bases, with 8 bases between them.

This chain uses TRBV11-3 with TRBJ2-2; TRBD1 matches 7 bases. This CDR3 spans 16 amino acids. Per germline, CDR1 SGHNT and CDR2 YENEEA. Trimming took 4 bases from V and 0 from J; bases not matched to a gene: 5. The CDR3 protein is CASSSQGPSNTGELFF. The CDR3 DNA reads as TGTGCCAGCAGCTCACAGGGGCCATCGAACACCGGGGAGCTGTTTTTT.

The gene calls are TRBV11-2 and TRBJ2-4, with 7 nucleotides matching TRBD1. Germline V gene sequence: CDR1 SGHAT, CDR2 FQNNGV. The CDR3 loop spans 13 amino acids. V gave up 5 bases and J gave up 5 bases; unmatched junction bases: 3. The CDR3 loop reads CASSPGTENIQYF. Here the CDR3 DNA reads TGTGCCAGCAGCCCCGGGACAGAAAACATTCAGTACTTC.

A note on this clone: The same CDR3 also results from other DNA sequences found in this sample. The V call is TRBV27, the J call TRBJ2-1; unclear D gene. V shed 5 bases and J shed 13 bases, with 21 bases lying between them. Germline-derived CDR1 and CDR2 are MNHEY and SMNVEV (reference sequence). The CDR3 extends over 14 amino acids. This CDR3 is CASSQPDKTFEQFF. Written as DNA, the CDR3 is TGTGCCAGCAGTCAACCTGACAAAACCTTTGAACAGTTCTTC.

The V and J genes are TRBV5-1 and TRBJ1-4, with no clear D. Trimming pared 0 bases from V and 0 bases from J, leaving 6 bases between. CDR1 and CDR2 (germline): SGHRS, YFSETQ. The length of the CDR3 is 15 residues. CDR3 coding DNA: TGCGCCAGCAGCTTGGTAACAGCAACTAATGAAAAACTGTTTTTT. Its protein product is CASSLVTATNEKLFF. Supplemented by reference TRBV5-1 and TRBJ1-4, the full variable domain reads KAGVTQTPRYLIKTRGQQVTLSCSPISGHRSVSWYQQTPGQGLQFLFEYFSETQRNKGNFPGRFSGRQFSNSRSEMNVSTLELGDSALYLCASSLVTATNEKLFFGSGTQLSVL.

The chain links TRBV7-2 to TRBJ2-7, with 7 bases aligning to TRBD1. V shed 1 base, J shed 3 bases, and the junction held 0 bases outside the gene matches. Per germline, CDR1 SGHTA and CDR2 FQGNSA. The CDR3 extends over 13 amino acids. In nucleotides, the CDR3 is TGTGCCAGCAGCTTAGGGACAGGCTACGAGCAGTACTTC. Its translation: CASSLGTGYEQYF.

The chain is built from TRBV7-2 and TRBJ2-1; D is possibly TRBD2 (7 bases). The CDR3 is 15 residues long. CDR1 SGHTA and CDR2 FQGNSA come from the germline V gene. Trimming removed 1 base at V and 10 bases at J, with 17 bases between. CDR3 DNA: TGTGCCAGCAGCTTAGTGGCGGGGGCCCCCAGCGAGCAGTTCTTC. Amino acids: CASSLVAGAPSEQFF.

The CDR3 DNA reads TGTGCCAGCAGCTTGACAGGGGGGGTGACCGAGACCCAGTACTTC. It is translated as CASSLTGGVTETQYF. The chain links TRBV5-6 to TRBJ2-5; a possible D gene is TRBD1 (8 bases). V shed 1 base and J shed 5 bases, with 15 bases lying between them. CDR1 and CDR2 (germline): SGHDT, YYEEEE. This CDR3 comprises 15 residues. The full variable domain, rest sourced from reference TRBV5-6 and TRBJ2-5, is DAGVTQSPTHLIKTRGQQVTLRCSPKSGHDTVSWYQQALGQGPQFIFQYYEEEERQRGNFPDRFSGHQFPNYSSELNVNALLLGDSALYLCASSLTGGVTETQYFGPGTRLLVL.

The gene calls are TRBV5-1 and TRBJ1-1, with D possibly TRBD1 on 5 matching bases. In germline, CDR1 is SGHRS, CDR2 YFSETQ. The CDR3 is 13 residues long. Trimming removed 4 bases at V and 1 base at J, with 8 bases between. CDR3 sequence reads: CASSKTGNTEAFF. CDR3 nucleotide sequence: TGCGCCAGCAGCAAAACAGGGAACACTGAAGCTTTCTTT.

CDR3 region: CASSFGQGGYNSPLHF. The CDR3 bases are TGTGCCAGCAGTTTCGGACAGGGTGGCTATAATTCACCCCTCCACTTT. V and J are TRBV28 and TRBJ1-6; 8 bases are a match to TRBD1. This CDR3 is built from 16 residues. CDR1 and CDR2 from the germline V gene are MDHEN and SYDVKM. Trimming removed 3 bases from V and 3 bases from J; junction bases left unmatched: 4.

The CDR3 coding sequence is TGTGCCAGCAGCCAGGAACCGGGACAGCAATACAATGAGCAGTTCTTC. Protein sequence: CASSQEPGQQYNEQFF. The chain is built from TRBV4-2 and TRBJ2-1; 7 bases are shared with TRBD1. The J segment lost 4 bases and the V segment lost 3 bases, leaving 9 bases of the junction unmatched. Germline CDR1 LGHNA, CDR2 YNFKEQ. This CDR3 is built from 16 residues.

This sequence joins TRBV6-5 and TRBJ1-1; possibly TRBD1 for D (5 bases). The CDR3 spans 12 residues. Germline lookup yields CDR1 MNHEY and CDR2 SVGAGI. Trimming stripped 5 bases from V and 8 bases from J, with 12 bases between. This CDR3 is CASSLKRGEAFF. The CDR3 DNA follows: TGTGCCAGCAGTCTCAAAAGGGGCGAAGCTTTCTTT.

This sequence joins TRBV2 and TRBJ1-5, with unresolved D. The germline V and J ends were trimmed by 7 bases and 2 bases, with 12 bases remaining between them. Germline assignment: CDR1 SNHLY and CDR2 FYNNEI. CDR3 length equals 14 residues. CDR3 nucleotide sequence: TGTGCCAGCACTGTCATGGCGGGCAATCAGCCCCAGCATTTT. Residues: CASTVMAGNQPQHF.

J is TRBJ2-7 and V is TRBV6-6, with 9 bases identical to TRBD2. This CDR3 has 14 amino acids. From germline, CDR1 is MNHNY and CDR2 SVGAGI (reference sequence). After removal of 4 bases from V and 1 base from J, the junction contained 2 bases not matched to a gene. The CDR3 coding sequence is TGTGCCAGCAGTTGGACTAGCGAATCCTACGAGCAGTACTTC. Amino acid sequence: CASSWTSESYEQYF.

The rearrangement uses TRBV6-6 and TRBJ1-5, with 10 bases lining up with TRBD1. With 6 bases clipped from V and 3 bases from J, the junction kept 5 bases outside the gene matches. Germline values: CDR1 MNHNY, CDR2 SVGAGI (reference sequence). The CDR3 sequence is 15 residues long. The CDR3 DNA follows: TGTGCCAGCAGCGACAGGGGGCTTGTCAATCAGCCCCAGCATTTT. Translation: CASSDRGLVNQPQHF.

The V call is TRBV11-2, the J call TRBJ2-5, with D unresolved. V was shortened by 4 bases and J by 5 bases, with 11 bases between the two germline ends. CDR3 size: 13 residues. CDR1 is SGHAT, CDR2 FQNNGV, per germline. CDR3 DNA: TGTGCCAGCAGCTCCCCCCGCCGGGAGACCCAGTACTTC. Residues: CASSSPRRETQYF.

V usage is TRBV4-1 and J usage is TRBJ2-1; a weak D match, TRBD1 (7 bases). CDR3 size: 15 residues. With 1 base removed from V and 7 bases from J, the gap between germline ends came to 14 bases. Germline V gene sequence: CDR1 MGHRA, CDR2 YSYEKL. In DNA form, the CDR3 reads TGCGCCAGCAGCCAAGTGGCGACAGGGAGGAATGAGCAGTTCTTC. This sequence encodes CASSQVATGRNEQFF.

V is TRBV18 and J is TRBJ2-1, with D unclear. This CDR3 contains 13 residues. V gave up 8 bases and J gave up 0 bases, with 8 bases separating them. Per germline, CDR1 KGHSH and CDR2 LQKENI. CDR3 in amino acids: CASALSSYNEQFF. The CDR3 bases are TGTGCCAGCGCCCTTAGCTCCTACAATGAGCAGTTCTTC.